These T cell receptor beta chains were read from a single sample in a study of T-cell reconstitution after alpha-beta-depleted transplantation in children. TCRdb re-analysed the PCR reads in MiXCR, keeping a single row per CDR3 protein. The sample has roughly 790,000 distinct CDR3 sequences; 15% to 20% are singletons. The sequencing here drew on PBMCs, mostly from graft donor cells, taken 360 days after TCRalphabeta/CD19-depleted stem cell transplant. The receptors here all came from a male patient younger than 18 who had a stem cell transplant for acute lymphoblastic leukemia, so the T cells may come from the graft donor. The CDR3 runs from the conserved cysteine through the conserved F or W. D genes are given only for firm matches. Where a row states a size, it is once, few, many or the class of an expanded clone; other rows omit it.

V	size	J	D	CDR3	DNA
TRBV18	-	TRBJ1-1	TRBD1	CASSHGQATEAFF	TGTGCCAGCTCACACGGACAGGCCACTGAAGCTTTCTTT
TRBV13	-	TRBJ2-3	TRBD2	CASSFTLLAGGADTQYF	TGTGCCAGCAGCTTCACGCTACTAGCGGGAGGCGCAGATACGCAGTATTTT
TRBV12-3/TRBV12-4	many	TRBJ2-1	TRBD2	CASSQGGRAKDEQFF	TGTGCCAGCAGCCAGGGCGGGAGGGCCAAGGATGAGCAGTTCTTC
TRBV4-1	few	TRBJ2-3	-	CASSQVYRAPSTDTQYF	TGCGCCAGCAGCCAAGTTTACAGGGCCCCTAGCACAGATACGCAGTATTTT
TRBV6-5	many	TRBJ1-4	-	CASSYHGQGYEKLFF	TGTGCCAGCAGTTACCACGGGCAGGGTTACGAAAAACTGTTTTTT
TRBV5-1	few	TRBJ2-7	-	CASSPLTGFEQYF	TGCGCCAGCAGCCCGCTAACAGGTTTCGAGCAGTACTTC
TRBV5-1	-	TRBJ2-2	TRBD1	CASSPYRGTGTGELFF	TGCGCCAGCAGCCCCTACAGGGGGACAGGCACCGGGGAGCTGTTTTTT
TRBV7-9	-	TRBJ2-3	-	CASSWDIHTQYF	TGTGCCAGCAGCTGGGACATACATACGCAGTATTTT
TRBV15	-	TRBJ2-1	TRBD2	CATSRGGLAGYNEQFF	TGTGCCACCAGCAGAGGAGGACTAGCGGGGTACAATGAGCAGTTCTTC
TRBV27	-	TRBJ1-2	-	CASSFVRAWGYTF	TGTGCCAGCTCTTTCGTGAGGGCGTGGGGCTACACCTTC
TRBV18	-	TRBJ2-1	-	CASSPSRRSAIEQFF	TGTGCCAGCTCACCATCGCGGAGATCAGCTATTGAGCAGTTCTTC
TRBV29-1	few	TRBJ2-5	-	CSVRRDNQETQYF	TGCAGCGTGCGTCGGGACAACCAAGAGACCCAGTACTTC
TRBV11-1	-	TRBJ1-2	-	CASSLALQLYGYTF	TGTGCCAGCAGCTTAGCGCTGCAGCTCTATGGCTACACCTTC